These 32 T cell receptor beta chains were all obtained from the same sample, sequenced in a study of cytomegalovirus exposure and HLA in healthy donors. Clones were sequenced by immunoSEQ multiplex PCR, and TCRdb holds only the in-frame ones, with some missing. Of over 200,000 clones listed, over 75% are singletons. Sequenced input: PBMCs. The receptors come from a young woman in good health and CMV-seropositive.

V gene TRBV7-8 combines with J gene TRBJ2-6, with D perhaps TRBD1 (5 bases). CDR1 is SGHVS and CDR2 is FQNEAQ in the germline V gene. V lost 0 bases, J lost 2 bases, and 14 bases lay in between. The CDR3 runs to 18 residues. The CDR3 here is CASSLARATQAGANVLTF. For the CDR3, the DNA is TGTGCCAGCAGCTTAGCCAGGGCGACCCAGGCTGGGGCCAACGTCCTGACTTTC.

The chain carries TRBV4-2 and TRBJ2-7, with 7 bases that match TRBD2. The CDR3 is 16 residues long. The germline gives CDR1 LGHNA, CDR2 YNFKEQ. V shed 0 bases and J 2 bases; nucleotides not matched to a gene: 7. Here the CDR3 reads CASSQEGLAAPYEQYF. In DNA, the CDR3 is TGTGCCAGCAGCCAAGAAGGGCTAGCGGCGCCCTACGAGCAGTACTTC.

A few counts support this clone. This chain links TRBV5-1 with TRBJ1-2; possibly TRBD1 for D (5 bases). Germline-derived CDR1 and CDR2 are SGHRS and YFSETQ. Deletions cut 0 bases from V and 5 bases from J, with 14 bases between. The length of the CDR3 is 15 residues. In DNA, the CDR3 is TGCGCCAGCAGCTTGGTGTCGTCAGGGTCTTATGGCTACACCTTC. This translates into CASSLVSSGSYGYTF.

The V call is TRBV4-1, the J call TRBJ1-3, with TRBD1 identical over 9 bases. There are 16 residues in the CDR3. The V and J ends lost 5 bases and 4 bases, in that order; junction bases with no gene match: 9. The V gene's germline CDR1 is MGHRA and CDR2 YSYEKL. The CDR3 DNA reads TGCGCCAGCAGCGTGGGGGGGACAGGGAAAGGAAACACCATATATTTT. Translation: CASSVGGTGKGNTIYF.

The chain is built from TRBV7-7 and TRBJ1-1; D ambiguous. The CDR3 is 13 residues long. V was cut by 6 bases and J by 10 bases, with 18 bases left in between. Germline V gives CDR1 SSHAT, CDR2 FNYEAQ (reference sequence). CDR3 DNA: TGTGCCAGCAGTCACGGAGCTCTGTGGTCAGCTTTCTTT. It is translated as CASSHGALWSAFF.

This clone was seen a single time. The chain employs TRBV9 and TRBJ2-5; 13 bases line up with TRBD2. The CDR3 is 17 amino acids. Germline assignment: CDR1 SGDLS and CDR2 YYNGEE. V lost 3 bases and J lost 4; bases outside the gene matches: 9. The CDR3 region has the DNA TGTGCCAGCAGCGAGCCGCCGGGACTAGCGGGAAGAGAGACCCAGTACTTC. Protein: CASSEPPGLAGRETQYF.

The CDR3 DNA sequence: TGTGCCAGTAGTTTCAGGGGGGACCAGCCCCAGCATTTT. It is translated as CASSFRGDQPQHF. The chain is built from TRBV19 and TRBJ1-5; TRBD1 aligns across 7 bases. The V and J ends lost 5 bases and 7 bases, in that order; junction bases with no gene match: 5. Germline values: CDR1 LNHDA, CDR2 SQIVND (reference sequence). The CDR3 spans 13 residues.

The J gene is TRBJ2-7, the V gene TRBV27; D might be TRBD2 (5 bases). Germline loops: CDR1 MNHEY, CDR2 SMNVEV (reference sequence). The V and J ends lost 6 bases and 7 bases respectively, with 16 bases between them. The CDR3 consists of 13 residues. CDR3 sequence: CASSSPLEREQYF. The CDR3 nucleotides are TGTGCCAGCAGCTCACCCCTTGAGCGGGAGCAGTACTTC.

J is TRBJ1-2 and V is TRBV5-1, with D hard to call. This CDR3 has 13 amino acids. Germline loops: CDR1 SGHRS, CDR2 YFSETQ. V was clipped by 5 bases and J by 4 bases, with 12 bases between them. The DNA of the CDR3 is TGCGCCAGCAGTTTAACTGAAATCTATGGCTACACCTTC. Protein sequence: CASSLTEIYGYTF.

The J gene is TRBJ2-7, the V gene TRBV28; 9 positions match TRBD2. The V gene's germline CDR1 is MDHEN and CDR2 SYDVKM. V gave up 6 bases and J gave up 5 bases; unmatched junction bases: 8. The CDR3 spans 14 residues. Here the CDR3 DNA reads TGTGCCAGCAGCCTTAGCGGGAGAAGAAACGAGCAGTACTTC. It encodes CASSLSGRRNEQYF.

The gene calls are TRBV27 and TRBJ2-7, with a weak D call TRBD1 (5 bases). The CDR3 is 13 amino acids. CDR1 and CDR2 (germline): MNHEY, SMNVEV (reference sequence). The V and J ends lost 2 bases and 2 bases respectively, with 7 bases between them. The CDR3 DNA sequence: TGTGCCAGCAGTTTAAGGGGAACCTACGAGCAGTACTTC. Its translation is CASSLRGTYEQYF.

Only one count was recorded for this clone. This chain links TRBV27 with TRBJ2-1; 8 nucleotides match TRBD1. The CDR3 consists of 15 residues. Germline CDR1 is MNHEY and CDR2 is SMNVEV (reference sequence). Unmatched junction bases numbered 8, after V lost 5 bases and J lost 5 bases. In nucleotides, the CDR3 is TGTGCCAGCAGTCAAAGACAGGGGTTTAACAATGAGCAGTTCTTC. Protein sequence: CASSQRQGFNNEQFF.

This sequence joins TRBV30 and TRBJ2-2, with 7 bases that match TRBD1. Germline V gene lookup returns CDR1 GTSNPN and CDR2 SVGIG (reference sequence). V shed 4 bases, J shed 0 bases, and the junction held 8 bases outside the gene matches. This CDR3 has 16 amino acids. CDR3 amino acids: CAWTRDRPSNTGELFF. CDR3 coding DNA: TGTGCCTGGACAAGGGACAGACCCTCGAACACCGGGGAGCTGTTTTTT.

V is TRBV27 and J is TRBJ2-7; perhaps TRBD1 as D (6 bases). The V end lost 2 bases, the J end lost 2 bases, and 10 bases lay between the germline ends. The CDR3 is made up of 14 amino acids. Germline V gene sequence: CDR1 MNHEY, CDR2 SMNVEV (reference sequence). CDR3 nucleotides: TGTGCCAGCAGTTTAAGGACAGATACCTACGAGCAGTACTTC. This codes for CASSLRTDTYEQYF.

DNA for the CDR3: TGTGCCAGCAGGAGCAGAAACGGGGGGGACAATGAGCAGTTCTTC. Protein: CASRSRNGGDNEQFF. The chain has TRBV6-1 and TRBJ2-1; TRBD2 matches at 8 bases. V shed 6 bases, J shed 5 bases, and the junction held 9 bases outside the gene matches. This CDR3 comprises 15 residues. Germline CDR1 MNHNS, CDR2 SASEGT.

This clone came up a few times. The V gene is TRBV4-2, the J gene TRBJ2-7, with D possibly matching TRBD1 (6 bases). This CDR3 comprises 14 residues. Germline CDR1 and CDR2: LGHNA and YNFKEQ. V shed 1 base and J shed 6 bases, with 13 bases lying between them. CDR3 in amino acids: CASSQAGTRTEQYF. CDR3 coding DNA: TGTGCCAGCAGCCAAGCGGGGACACGCACCGAGCAGTACTTC.

This clone was recorded once. The chain links TRBV2 to TRBJ1-1; 9 bases agree with TRBD1. Germline CDR1 SNHLY, CDR2 FYNNEI. The CDR3 extends over 12 amino acids. The V segment lost 5 bases and the J segment 6 bases; nucleotides outside the gene matches: 1. CDR3 amino acids: CASSRQGAEAFF. DNA for the CDR3: TGTGCCAGCAGTAGACAGGGGGCTGAAGCTTTCTTT.

DNA of the CDR3: TGCGCCAGCAGCTTGGCCGACAGTAATGAAAAACTGTTTTTT. This translates into CASSLADSNEKLFF. The V and J genes are TRBV5-1 and TRBJ1-4; the D gene is possibly TRBD1 (5 bases). The germline V and J ends were trimmed by 0 bases and 4 bases, with 7 bases remaining between them. Per the germline V gene, CDR1 is SGHRS and CDR2 is YFSETQ. This CDR3 is built from 14 residues.

This clone was seen a single time. The rearrangement links TRBV6-5 to TRBJ2-1; 7 nucleotides agree with TRBD2. Germline trimming cut 8 bases from V and 9 bases from J; bases unmatched to any gene: 16. This CDR3 is built from 15 residues. Germline values: CDR1 MNHEY, CDR2 SVGAGI. CDR3 protein: CASRGGLGWLGEQFF. The DNA for the CDR3 is TGTGCCAGCCGCGGGGGACTCGGATGGCTGGGTGAGCAGTTCTTC.

The chain has TRBV7-9 and TRBJ2-6; possibly TRBD1 for D (6 bases). V was cut by 5 bases and J by 2 bases, with 13 bases left in between. The length of the CDR3 is 16 residues. Germline V CDR1 and CDR2: SEHNR, FQNEAQ (reference sequence). CDR3 region: CASSPPQGAGANVLTF. The CDR3 DNA follows: TGTGCCAGCAGCCCACCACAGGGTGCTGGGGCCAACGTCCTGACTTTC.

The J gene is TRBJ2-3, the V gene TRBV5-1; 8 nucleotides align to TRBD2. This CDR3 region has 15 residues. V was clipped by 4 bases and J by 5 bases; unmatched bases: 9. Germline CDR1 reads SGHRS; CDR2 reads YFSETQ. The CDR3 region is CASSLQRAGGDTQYF. The CDR3 coding sequence is TGCGCCAGCAGCCTTCAGCGGGCGGGGGGAGATACGCAGTATTTT. Full variable domain (rest looked up from reference TRBV5-1 and TRBJ2-3): KAGVTQTPRYLIKTRGQQVTLSCSPISGHRSVSWYQQTPGQGLQFLFEYFSETQRNKGNFPGRFSGRQFSNSRSEMNVSTLELGDSALYLCASSLQRAGGDTQYFGPGTRLTVL.

The rearrangement links TRBV6-6 to TRBJ1-1, with 7 bases aligning to TRBD1. Trimming took 7 bases from V and 0 from J; bases not matched to a gene: 5. Germline V lookup: CDR1 MNHNY, CDR2 SVGAGI (reference sequence). The CDR3 is made up of 14 amino acids. As DNA, the CDR3 is TGTGCCAGCACCGCCGGGACAGTGAACACTGAAGCTTTCTTT. Translated: CASTAGTVNTEAFF.

This clone was found once. The chain employs TRBV19 and TRBJ1-5; tentatively, D is TRBD1 (5 bases). The CDR3 runs to 16 residues. The V end was cut by 7 bases, the J end by 2 bases, with 18 bases between. Germline values: CDR1 LNHDA, CDR2 SQIVND (reference sequence). This CDR3 is CASTRYRGDGNQPQHF. DNA of the CDR3: TGTGCCAGTACTCGCTACCGCGGGGACGGCAATCAGCCCCAGCATTTT. Full variable domain (remainder filled in from reference TRBV19 and TRBJ1-5): DGGITQSPKYLFRKEGQNVTLSCEQNLNHDAMYWYRQDPGQGLRLIYYSQIVNDFQKGDIAEGYSVSREKKESFPLTVTSAQKNPTAFYLCASTRYRGDGNQPQHFGDGTRLSIL.

V usage is TRBV18 and J usage is TRBJ1-5, with D tentatively TRBD1 (5 bases). From germline, CDR1 is KGHSH and CDR2 LQKENI. The CDR3 totals 16 residues. With 2 bases removed from V and 0 bases from J, the gap between germline ends came to 11 bases. The CDR3 reads CASSPGAGGSNQPQHF. CDR3 in DNA: TGTGCCAGCTCACCAGGGGCAGGCGGTAGCAATCAGCCCCAGCATTTT.

The chain couples TRBV6-6 to TRBJ2-1; TRBD2 is a possible D gene (6 bases). Germline V gene data show CDR1 as MNHNY and CDR2 as SVGAGI (reference sequence). This CDR3 comprises 15 residues. V was pared by 6 bases and J by 8 bases, with 20 bases between. The CDR3 region is CASRATSRRDDEQFF. The CDR3 nucleotides read TGTGCCAGCAGGGCAACTAGCCGGAGGGACGATGAGCAGTTCTTC.

V gene TRBV6-4 combines with J gene TRBJ2-3; tentatively, D is TRBD2 (6 bases). CDR1 is MRHNA and CDR2 is SNTAGT in the germline V gene. V dropped 5 bases and J dropped 2 bases, with 8 bases sitting between them. The CDR3 is 13 amino acids. In DNA, the CDR3 is TGTGCCAGCAGTTGGACTAACACAGATACGCAGTATTTT. Its translation: CASSWTNTDTQYF.

The CDR3 DNA sequence: TGTGCCAGCAGCGTCACTAGCGTCTTCCAAGAGACCCAGTACTTC. Its translation: CASSVTSVFQETQYF. The chain joins TRBV9 to TRBJ2-5; 7 bases match TRBD2. The junction had 5 bases not matched to a gene; V was cut back by 2 bases and J by 1 base. Germline values: CDR1 SGDLS, CDR2 YYNGEE. This CDR3 has 15 amino acids. Supplemented by reference TRBV9 and TRBJ2-5, the full variable domain reads DSGVTQTPKHLITATGQRVTLRCSPRSGDLSVYWYQQSLDQGLQFLIQYYNGEERAKGNILERFSAQQFPDLHSELNLSSLELGDSALYFCASSVTSVFQETQYFGPGTRLLVL.

The chain carries TRBV28 and TRBJ1-2; D perhaps matches TRBD1 (6 bases). This CDR3 region has 13 residues. V lost 6 bases and J 4 bases, leaving 12 bases between the germline ends. Germline V CDR1 and CDR2: MDHEN, SYDVKM. The CDR3: CASSVSRGYGYTF. CDR3 DNA sequence: TGTGCCAGCAGCGTGAGCAGGGGCTATGGCTACACCTTC.

This clone came up a few times. Other DNA sequences from this sample encode an identical CDR3 as well. This chain joins TRBV28 and TRBJ1-2; D is uncertain. This CDR3 comprises 11 residues. Trimming removed 7 bases at V and 1 base at J, with 4 bases between. In germline, CDR1 is MDHEN, CDR2 SYDVKM. The chain's CDR3 is CASTNNYGYTF. Written as DNA, the CDR3 is TGTGCCAGCACTAATAACTATGGCTACACCTTC.

The chain links TRBV5-4 to TRBJ2-3, with D possibly matching TRBD2 (5 bases). The CDR3 is made up of 15 amino acids. Per the germline V gene, CDR1 is SGHNT and CDR2 is YYREEE (reference sequence). Trimming took off 0 bases at V and 0 bases at J, with 8 bases between the two ends. For the CDR3, the DNA is TGTGCCAGCAGCTTGGGAGCGGAGAGCACAGATACGCAGTATTTT. Its protein is CASSLGAESTDTQYF.

The chain uses TRBV28 and TRBJ2-3; 8 nucleotides align to TRBD2. CDR1 and CDR2 (germline): MDHEN, SYDVKM. The CDR3 extends over 15 amino acids. V gave up 5 bases and J gave up 2 bases; unmatched junction bases: 6. CDR3 in DNA: TGTGCCAGCAGTATTGGGACTAGTAACACAGATACGCAGTATTTT. Its translation: CASSIGTSNTDTQYF. The full variable domain, its missing parts supplied by reference TRBV28 and TRBJ2-3, is DVKVTQSSRYLVKRTGEKVFLECVQDMDHENMFWYRQDPGLGLRLIYFSYDVKMKEKGDIPEGYSVSREKKERFSLILESASTNQTSMYLCASSIGTSNTDTQYFGPGTRLTVL.

This chain links TRBV28 with TRBJ2-1, with D perhaps matching TRBD1 (7 bases). The germline V and J ends were trimmed by 2 bases and 6 bases, with 11 bases remaining between them. CDR1 is MDHEN and CDR2 is SYDVKM in the germline V gene. The CDR3 length is 14 residues. CDR3 sequence: CASSLAGQINEQFF. The DNA for the CDR3 is TGTGCCAGCAGTTTAGCGGGACAGATCAATGAGCAGTTCTTC.